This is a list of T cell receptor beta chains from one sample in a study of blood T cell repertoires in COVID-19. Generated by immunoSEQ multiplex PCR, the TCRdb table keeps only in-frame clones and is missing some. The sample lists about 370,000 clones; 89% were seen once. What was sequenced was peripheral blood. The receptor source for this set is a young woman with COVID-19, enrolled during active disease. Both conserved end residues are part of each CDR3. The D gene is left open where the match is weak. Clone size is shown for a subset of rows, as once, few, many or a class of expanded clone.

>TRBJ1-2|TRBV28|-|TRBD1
TGTGCCAGCAGTTTACGAGGACAGGTCGGGGTCTATGGCTACACCTTC
CASSLRGQVGVYGYTF
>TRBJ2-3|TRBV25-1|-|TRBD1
TGTGCCAGCAGTGAACTATCGCTAGGGACAGGGACCGCAGATACGCAGTATTTT
CASSELSLGTGTADTQYF
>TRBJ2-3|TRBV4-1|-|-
TGCGCCAGCAGCCAAGATCGAGGGAGCGCCACATATACGCAGTATTTT
CASSQDRGSATYTQYF
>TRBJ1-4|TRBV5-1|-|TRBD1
TGCGCCAGCAGCAAGGGACAGGAGTATGAAAAACTGTTTTTT
CASSKGQEYEKLFF
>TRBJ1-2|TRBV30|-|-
TGTGCCTGTGCGGCATCTAACTATGGCTACACCTTC
CACAASNYGYTF
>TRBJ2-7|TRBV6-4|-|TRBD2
TGTGCCAGCAGTAGCGGGGGGGTTACCTACGAGCAGTACTTC
CASSSGGVTYEQYF
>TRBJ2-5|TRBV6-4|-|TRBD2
TGTGCCAGCAGTAATAGCGGGGGGTACCAAGAGACCCAGTACTTC
CASSNSGGYQETQYF
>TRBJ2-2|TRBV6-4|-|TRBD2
TGTGCCAGCAGTGACTCAGCGGGGGGTTCGAACACCGGGGAGCTGTTTTTT
CASSDSAGGSNTGELFF
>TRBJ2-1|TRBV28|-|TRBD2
TGTGCCAGCAGTCATTCTAGCGGGGGCCCCCTCAATGAGCAGTTCTTC
CASSHSSGGPLNEQFF
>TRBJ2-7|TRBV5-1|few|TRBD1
TGCGCCAGCAGCCTAGGGACAGGGGGTCCCTACGAGCAGTACTTC
CASSLGTGGPYEQYF
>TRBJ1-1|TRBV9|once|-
TGTGCCAGCAGCGTAGAACCAGGGTTTAAGAACACTGAAGCTTTCTTT
CASSVEPGFKNTEAFF
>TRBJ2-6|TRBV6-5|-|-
TGTGCCAGCAGTTACTCCCCATCTGGGGCCAACGTCCTGACTTTC
CASSYSPSGANVLTF
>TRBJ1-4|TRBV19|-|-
TGTGCCAGTAGTATAAGACAGACAACTAATGAAAAACTGTTTTTT
CASSIRQTTNEKLFF
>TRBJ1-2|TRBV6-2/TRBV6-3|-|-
TGTGCCAGCAGTGGCGCTCCCGGGAACTATGGCTACACCTTC
CASSGAPGNYGYTF
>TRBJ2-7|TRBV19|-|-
TGTGCCAGTAGAAGGTATTCCGGGTCGACCTACGAGCAGTACTTC
CASRRYSGSTYEQYF
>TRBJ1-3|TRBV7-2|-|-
TGTGCCAGCAGCTTAGCCCCAGGGCTTGGAAACACCATATATTTT
CASSLAPGLGNTIYF
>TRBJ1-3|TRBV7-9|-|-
TGTGCCAGCGCGGGGATCTCTGGAAACACCATATATTTT
CASAGISGNTIYF
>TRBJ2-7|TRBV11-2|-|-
TGTGCCAGCAGCTTCCTCGTGGAGACCTCCTACGAGCAGTACTTC
CASSFLVETSYEQYF
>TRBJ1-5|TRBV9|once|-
TGTGCCAGCAGCAACGGACATGCTGGTCAGCCCCAGCATTTT
CASSNGHAGQPQHF
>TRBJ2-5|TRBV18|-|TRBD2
TGTGCCAGCTCACCTCGTCTAGCGGGGGGCCCTCAAGAGACCCAGTACTTC
CASSPRLAGGPQETQYF
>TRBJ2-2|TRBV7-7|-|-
TGTGCTAGCAGCAAAGACAGGAGAGACACCGGGGAGCTGTTTTTT
CASSKDRRDTGELFF
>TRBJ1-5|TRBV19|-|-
TGTGCCAGTAGTATAAGGGGCGGCAATCAGCCCCAGCATTTT
CASSIRGGNQPQHF
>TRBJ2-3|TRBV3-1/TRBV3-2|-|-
TGTGCCAGCAGCCCAACGGGAGCAGATACGCAGTATTTT
CASSPTGADTQYF
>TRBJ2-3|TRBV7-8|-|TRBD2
TGTGCCACCCGAGCGGGAATCACAGATACGCAGTATTTT
CATRAGITDTQYF
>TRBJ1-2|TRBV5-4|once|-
TGTGCCAGCAGCCGTTCCCTCGGGGAGTATGGCTACACCTTC
CASSRSLGEYGYTF
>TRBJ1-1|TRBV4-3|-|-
TGCGCCAGCAGCCAATCATTGACACTTAACACTGAAGCTTTCTTT
CASSQSLTLNTEAFF
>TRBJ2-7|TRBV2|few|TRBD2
TGTGCCAGCAGGGGACTAGCGGGGGGGCCAGCCTCCTACGAGCAGTACTTC
CASRGLAGGPASYEQYF
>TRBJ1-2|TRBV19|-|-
TGTGCCAGTAGTATAATCGGGACACACTATGGCTACACCTTC
CASSIIGTHYGYTF
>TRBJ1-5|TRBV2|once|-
TGTGCCAGCAGTGAATCGGGGTATAGCAATCAGCCCCAGCATTTT
CASSESGYSNQPQHF
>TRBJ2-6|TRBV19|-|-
TGTGCCAGTAGTATAGAAAGAGGGTTTGGTGGGGCCAACGTCCTGACTTTC
CASSIERGFGGANVLTF
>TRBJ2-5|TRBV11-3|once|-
TGTGCCAGCAGCCCCTTGTTTAGTACCAGCGGGCGCAACCAAGAGACCCAGTACTTC
CASSPLFSTSGRNQETQYF
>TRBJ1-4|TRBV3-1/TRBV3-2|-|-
TGTGCCAGCAGCCCCTCGGGCAGGGTCGGTGAAAAACTGTTTTTT
CASSPSGRVGEKLFF
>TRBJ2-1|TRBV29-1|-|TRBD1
TGCAGCGGCAGGACAGGGGCTATCAATGAGCAGTTCTTC
CSGRTGAINEQFF
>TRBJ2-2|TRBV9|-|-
TGTGCCAGCAGCGCACTAGCCCGAAGGGGGAACACCGGGGAGCTGTTTTTT
CASSALARRGNTGELFF
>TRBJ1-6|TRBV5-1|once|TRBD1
TGCGCCAGCAGCTTGGCGGGACAGGGGAATTCACCCCTCCACTTT
CASSLAGQGNSPLHF
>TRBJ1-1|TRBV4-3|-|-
TGCGCCAGCAGCCAAGATTTAATAGGAAGGGGTTGGCCTGAAGCTTTCTTT
CASSQDLIGRGWPEAFF
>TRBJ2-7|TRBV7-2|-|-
TGTGCCAGCAGCGTCCATCCCCGGTCCGTCTCCTACGAGCAGTACTTC
CASSVHPRSVSYEQYF
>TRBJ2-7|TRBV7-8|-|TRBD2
TGTGCCAGCAGCTTACGCGGGGGGGGCTCCAGGGAGCAGTACTTC
CASSLRGGGSREQYF
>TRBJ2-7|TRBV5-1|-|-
TGCGCCAGCAGCTTGACAGGACGATACACCTCCTACGAGCAGTACTTC
CASSLTGRYTSYEQYF